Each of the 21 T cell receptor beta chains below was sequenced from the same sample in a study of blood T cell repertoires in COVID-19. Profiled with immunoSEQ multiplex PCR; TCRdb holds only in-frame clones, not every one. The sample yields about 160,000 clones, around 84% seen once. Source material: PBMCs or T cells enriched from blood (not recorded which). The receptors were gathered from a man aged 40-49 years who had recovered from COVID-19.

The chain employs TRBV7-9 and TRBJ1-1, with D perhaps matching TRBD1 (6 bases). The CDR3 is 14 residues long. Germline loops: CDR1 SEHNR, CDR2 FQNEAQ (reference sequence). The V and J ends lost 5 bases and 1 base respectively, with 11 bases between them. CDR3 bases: TGTGCCAGCAGCCTAATGACAGGGAACACTGAAGCTTTCTTT. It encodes CASSLMTGNTEAFF. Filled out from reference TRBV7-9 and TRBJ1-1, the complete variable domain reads DTGVSQNPRHKITKRGQNVTFRCDPISEHNRLYWYRQTLGQGPEFLTYFQNEAQLEKSRLLSDRFSAERPKGSFSTLEIQRTEQGDSAMYLCASSLMTGNTEAFFGQGTRLTVV.

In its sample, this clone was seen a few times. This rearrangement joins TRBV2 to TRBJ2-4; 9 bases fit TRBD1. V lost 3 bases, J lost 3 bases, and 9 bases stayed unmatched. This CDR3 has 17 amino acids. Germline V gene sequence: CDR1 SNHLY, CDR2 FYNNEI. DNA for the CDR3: TGTGCCAGCAGTGAGCGGGGACAGGGCCCCCTCAAAAACATTCAGTACTTC. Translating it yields CASSERGQGPLKNIQYF. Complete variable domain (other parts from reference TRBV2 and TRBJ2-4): EPEVTQTPSHQVTQMGQEVILRCVPISNHLYFYWYRQILGQKVEFLVSFYNNEISEKSEIFDDQFSVERPDGSNFTLKIRSTKLEDSAMYFCASSERGQGPLKNIQYFGAGTRLSVL.

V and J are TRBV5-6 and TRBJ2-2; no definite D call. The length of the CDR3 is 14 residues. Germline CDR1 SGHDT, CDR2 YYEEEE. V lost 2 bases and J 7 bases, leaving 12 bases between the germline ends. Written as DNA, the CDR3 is TGTGCCAGCAGCTTCGACACCTCTCGCGGGGAGCTGTTTTTT. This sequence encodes CASSFDTSRGELFF.

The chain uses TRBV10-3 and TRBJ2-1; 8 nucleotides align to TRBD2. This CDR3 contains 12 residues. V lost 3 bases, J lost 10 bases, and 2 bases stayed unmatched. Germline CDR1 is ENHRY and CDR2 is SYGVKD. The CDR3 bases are TGTGCCATCAGTGACGGCGGGAGGGAGCAGTTCTTC. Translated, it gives CAISDGGREQFF.

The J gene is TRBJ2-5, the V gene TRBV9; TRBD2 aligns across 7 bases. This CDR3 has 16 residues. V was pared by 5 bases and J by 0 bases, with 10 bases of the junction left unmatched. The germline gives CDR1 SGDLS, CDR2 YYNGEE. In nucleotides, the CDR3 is TGTGCCAGCAGTGGGGGGAGCGGGGCGTACCAAGAGACCCAGTACTTC. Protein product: CASSGGSGAYQETQYF.

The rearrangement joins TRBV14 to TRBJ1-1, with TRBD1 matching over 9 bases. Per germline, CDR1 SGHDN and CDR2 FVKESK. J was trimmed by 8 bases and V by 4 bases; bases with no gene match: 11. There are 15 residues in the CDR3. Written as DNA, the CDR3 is TGTGCCAGCAGCCTTTCCGGGACAGGGCATTGCGAAGCTTTCTTT. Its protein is CASSLSGTGHCEAFF.

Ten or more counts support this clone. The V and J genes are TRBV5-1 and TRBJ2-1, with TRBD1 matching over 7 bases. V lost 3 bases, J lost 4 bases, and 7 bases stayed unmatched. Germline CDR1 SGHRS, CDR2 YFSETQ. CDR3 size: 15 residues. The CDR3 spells CASSSTGDRYNEQFF. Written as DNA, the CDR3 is TGCGCCAGCAGCTCCACAGGGGATAGATACAATGAGCAGTTCTTC.

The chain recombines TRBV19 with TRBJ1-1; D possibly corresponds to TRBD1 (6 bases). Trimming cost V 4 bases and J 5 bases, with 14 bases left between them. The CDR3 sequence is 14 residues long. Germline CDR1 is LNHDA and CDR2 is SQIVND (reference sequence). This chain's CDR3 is CASSKQGWGTEAFF. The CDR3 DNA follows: TGTGCCAGTAGTAAACAGGGATGGGGTACTGAAGCTTTCTTT.

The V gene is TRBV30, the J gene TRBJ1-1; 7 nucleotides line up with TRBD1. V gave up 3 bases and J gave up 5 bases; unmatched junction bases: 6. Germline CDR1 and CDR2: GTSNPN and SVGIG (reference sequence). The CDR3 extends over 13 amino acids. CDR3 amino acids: CAWSLGGWTEAFF. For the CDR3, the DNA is TGTGCCTGGAGCTTAGGGGGCTGGACTGAAGCTTTCTTT.

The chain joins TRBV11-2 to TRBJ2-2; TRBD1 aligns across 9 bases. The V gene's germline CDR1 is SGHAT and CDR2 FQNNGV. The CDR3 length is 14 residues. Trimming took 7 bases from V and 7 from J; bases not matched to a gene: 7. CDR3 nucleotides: TGTGCCAGCATCTACAGGGGGCCAGACGGGGAGCTGTTTTTT. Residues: CASIYRGPDGELFF.

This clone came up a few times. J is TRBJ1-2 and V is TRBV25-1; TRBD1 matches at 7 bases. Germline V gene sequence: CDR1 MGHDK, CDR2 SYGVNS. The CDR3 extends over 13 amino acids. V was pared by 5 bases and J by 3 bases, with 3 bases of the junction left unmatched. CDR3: CASSWQGDYGYTF. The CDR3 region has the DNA TGTGCCAGCAGTTGGCAGGGGGACTATGGCTACACCTTC.

This CDR3 is CASSYLQDFGYTF. CDR3 bases: TGTGCCAGCAGTTACCTCCAGGATTTTGGCTACACCTTC. The chain combines TRBV6-5 with TRBJ1-2; D ambiguous. The CDR3 totals 13 residues. Germline V gene data show CDR1 as MNHEY and CDR2 as SVGAGI. Trimming took off 2 bases at V and 7 bases at J, with 11 bases between the two ends.

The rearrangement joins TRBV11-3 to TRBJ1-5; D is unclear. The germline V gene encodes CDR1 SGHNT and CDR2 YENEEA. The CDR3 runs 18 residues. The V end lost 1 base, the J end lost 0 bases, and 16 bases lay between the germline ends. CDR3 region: CASSLAGRSIHSNQPQHF. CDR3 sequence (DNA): TGTGCCAGCAGCTTAGCAGGCAGATCAATACATAGCAATCAGCCCCAGCATTTT.

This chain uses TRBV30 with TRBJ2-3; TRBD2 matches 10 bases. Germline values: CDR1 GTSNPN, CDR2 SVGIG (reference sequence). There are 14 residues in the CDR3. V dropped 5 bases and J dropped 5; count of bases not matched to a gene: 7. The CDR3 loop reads CAWSGTSVKDTQYF. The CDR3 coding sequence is TGTGCCTGGTCCGGGACTAGCGTTAAAGATACGCAGTATTTT.

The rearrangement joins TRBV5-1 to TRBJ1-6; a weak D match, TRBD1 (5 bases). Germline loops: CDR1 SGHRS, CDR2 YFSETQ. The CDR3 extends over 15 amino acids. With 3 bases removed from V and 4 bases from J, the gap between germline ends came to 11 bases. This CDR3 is CASSSSGAYNSPLHF. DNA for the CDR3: TGCGCCAGCAGCTCCAGCGGGGCTTATAATTCACCCCTCCACTTT. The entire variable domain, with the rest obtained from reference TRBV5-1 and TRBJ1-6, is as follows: KAGVTQTPRYLIKTRGQQVTLSCSPISGHRSVSWYQQTPGQGLQFLFEYFSETQRNKGNFPGRFSGRQFSNSRSEMNVSTLELGDSALYLCASSSSGAYNSPLHFGNGTRLTVT.

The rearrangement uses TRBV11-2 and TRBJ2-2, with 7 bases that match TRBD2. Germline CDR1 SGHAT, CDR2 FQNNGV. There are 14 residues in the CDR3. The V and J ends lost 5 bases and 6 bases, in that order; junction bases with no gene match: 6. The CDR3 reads CASSLGGGAGELFF. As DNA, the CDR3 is TGTGCCAGCAGCCTAGGTGGGGGGGCCGGGGAGCTGTTTTTT.

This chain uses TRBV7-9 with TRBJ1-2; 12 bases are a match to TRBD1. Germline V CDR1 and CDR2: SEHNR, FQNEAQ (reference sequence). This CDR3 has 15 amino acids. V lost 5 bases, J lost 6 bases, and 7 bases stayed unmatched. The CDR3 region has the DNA TGTGCCAGCAGCCCGACCGGGACAGGGGGCGATGGCTACACCTTC. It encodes CASSPTGTGGDGYTF.

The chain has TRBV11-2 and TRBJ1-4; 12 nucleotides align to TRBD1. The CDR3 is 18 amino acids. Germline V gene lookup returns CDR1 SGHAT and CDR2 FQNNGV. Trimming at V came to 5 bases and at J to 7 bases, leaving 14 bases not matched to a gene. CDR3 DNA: TGTGCCAGCAGCCCCGGGACAGGGGGCTATTGGTTCGGTGAAAAACTGTTTTTT. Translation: CASSPGTGGYWFGEKLFF.

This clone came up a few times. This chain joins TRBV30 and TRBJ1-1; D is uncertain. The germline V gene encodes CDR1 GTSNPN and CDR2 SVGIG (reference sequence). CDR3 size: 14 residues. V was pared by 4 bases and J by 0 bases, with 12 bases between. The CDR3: CAWNSRELNTEAFF. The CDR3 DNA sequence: TGTGCCTGGAATTCTCGGGAGCTGAACACTGAAGCTTTCTTT.

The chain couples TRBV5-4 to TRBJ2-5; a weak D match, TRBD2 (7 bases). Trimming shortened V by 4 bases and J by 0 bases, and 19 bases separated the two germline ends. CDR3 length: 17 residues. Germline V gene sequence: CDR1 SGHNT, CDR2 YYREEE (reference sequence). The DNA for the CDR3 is TGTGCCAGCAGCACGGTCGGCGGGGGCACGTACCAAGAGACCCAGTACTTC. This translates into CASSTVGGGTYQETQYF.

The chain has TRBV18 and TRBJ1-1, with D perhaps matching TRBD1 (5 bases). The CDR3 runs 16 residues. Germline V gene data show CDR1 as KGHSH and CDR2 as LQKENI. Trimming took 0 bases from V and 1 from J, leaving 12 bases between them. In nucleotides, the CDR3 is TGTGCCAGCTCACCACCGGGGGGGACGGCGAACACTGAAGCTTTCTTT. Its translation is CASSPPGGTANTEAFF.